This is a list of T cell receptor beta chains from one sample in a study of vaccination effects on CD4 cells after COVID-19. No cognate antigen is known for these TCRs. Measured with immunoSEQ multiplex PCR; TCRdb has only the in-frame clones, and not every one. The table has roughly 30,000 clones, 74% seen once. Here the sequenced sample was CD4+ T cells from PBMCs cultured without peptide, taken after COVID-19 vaccination. Every receptor here comes from a human donor who received a COVID-19 vaccine. CDR3s include the opening cysteine and the closing phenylalanine or tryptophan. A D gene is named only where the DNA matches it firmly. Not every row has a clone size; where given, it reads once, few, many or a size class.

TRBV7-3	NA	TRBJ2-3	TRBD1	TGTGCCAGCAGCTTAACCGGGACAGCAGATAGCACAGATACGCAGTATTTT	CASSLTGTADSTDTQYF
TRBV29-1	NA	TRBJ1-1	TRBD1	TGCAGCGTCGCAACGGACAGGGGCACTGAAGCTTTCTTT	CSVATDRGTEAFF
TRBV10-3	NA	TRBJ2-4	NA	TGTGCCATCAGTGAGGGGTTAGCCAAAAACATTCAGTACTTC	CAISEGLAKNIQYF
TRBV3-1/TRBV3-2	NA	TRBJ2-3	NA	TGTGCCAGCAGCCAGGGGGATACGCAGTATTTT	CASSQGDTQYF
TRBV10-3	few	TRBJ1-3	NA	TGTGCCATCAGCCCAAACCTGGCCAACACCATATATTTT	CAISPNLANTIYF
TRBV5-6	NA	TRBJ1-3	NA	TGTGCCAGCAGCTTGGGGGGGTTTTCTGGAAACACCATATATTTT	CASSLGGFSGNTIYF
TRBV19	NA	TRBJ2-3	NA	TGTGCCAGTATCCCTCGGCCGGGAGGCACAGATACGCAGTATTTT	CASIPRPGGTDTQYF
TRBV2	few	TRBJ2-3	NA	TGTGCCAGCAGTGGAGGGGTCACAGATACGCAGTATTTT	CASSGGVTDTQYF
TRBV7-9	NA	TRBJ2-3	TRBD2	TGTGCCAGCAGCTTGGAGGCCTGGACTAGCGGGACAGATACGCAGTATTTT	CASSLEAWTSGTDTQYF
TRBV23-1	NA	TRBJ2-7	NA	TGCGCCAGCAGTCTACCGGGGCCAGAGGTCTCCTACTACTACGAGCAGTACTTC	CASSLPGPEVSYYYEQYF